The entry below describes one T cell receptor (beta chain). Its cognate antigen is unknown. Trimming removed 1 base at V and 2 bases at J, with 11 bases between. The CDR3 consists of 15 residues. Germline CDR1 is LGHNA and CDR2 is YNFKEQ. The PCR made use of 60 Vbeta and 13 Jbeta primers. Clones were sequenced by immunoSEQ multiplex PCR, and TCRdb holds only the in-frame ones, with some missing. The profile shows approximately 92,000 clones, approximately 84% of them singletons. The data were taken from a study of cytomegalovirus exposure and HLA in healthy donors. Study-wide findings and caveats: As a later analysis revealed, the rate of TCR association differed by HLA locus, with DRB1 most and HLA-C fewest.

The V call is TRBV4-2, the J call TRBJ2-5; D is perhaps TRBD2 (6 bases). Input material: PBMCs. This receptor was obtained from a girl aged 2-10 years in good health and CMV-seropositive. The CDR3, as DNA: TGTGCCAGCAGCCAAGGGTCCGGGACTCAAGAGACCCAGTACTTC. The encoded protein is CASSQGSGTQETQYF.